One sample yielded the 21 T cell receptor beta chains listed below, sequenced in a study of T cell responses to AZD1222 COVID-19 vaccine. Profiling relied on immunoSEQ multiplex PCR, and the TCRdb table lists in-frame clones only, not all of them. The sample contains fewer than 150,000 clones, around 85% of which appear only once. Sequenced here: peripheral blood, sampled on day 0 of AZD1222 vaccination. The receptor source for this set is an adult in good health.

The rearrangement uses TRBV7-9 and TRBJ2-7; D may correspond to TRBD1 or TRBD2 (5 bases each). The CDR3 runs to 13 residues. The V end was cut by 1 base, the J end by 4 bases, with 8 bases between. Germline CDR1 SEHNR, CDR2 FQNEAQ (reference sequence). The CDR3 bases are TGTGCCAGCAGCTTAGGGGACGATTACGAGCAGTACTTC. Its translation is CASSLGDDYEQYF.

The V gene is TRBV3-1 (or the pseudogene TRBV3-2), the J gene TRBJ1-5; TRBD1 matches at 8 bases. The CDR3 is 13 residues long. With 5 bases clipped from V and 7 bases from J, the junction kept 4 bases outside the gene matches. Germline CDR1 and CDR2: LGHDT and YNNKEL (reference sequence). As DNA, the CDR3 is TGTGCCAGCAGCGAAACAGGGGGGCAGCCCCAGCATTTT. It translates to CASSETGGQPQHF.

The chain has TRBV28 and TRBJ2-7, with D tentatively TRBD2 (6 bases). Germline V CDR1 and CDR2: MDHEN, SYDVKM. The CDR3 has 14 amino acids. Between the trimmed V and J ends, which lost 6 bases and 5 bases, there was a span of 17 bases. The CDR3 sequence is CASREGGPDNEQYF. The CDR3 DNA follows: TGTGCCAGCAGAGAGGGAGGACCCGACAACGAGCAGTACTTC.

The chain joins TRBV6-4 to TRBJ1-6, with D perhaps TRBD1 (5 bases). The V end was cut by 3 bases, the J end by 10 bases, with 16 bases between. CDR1 is MRHNA, CDR2 SNTAGT, per germline. The CDR3 runs to 15 residues. In DNA, the CDR3 is TGTGCCAGCAGTGAGGGGCAGGGTCTTTACTCACCCCTCCACTTT. This gives the protein CASSEGQGLYSPLHF.

V and J are TRBV29-1 and TRBJ2-2, with 8 bases that match TRBD1. Germline V CDR1 and CDR2: SQVTM, ANQGSEA. The CDR3 contains 14 residues. The trim removed 5 bases at V and 5 bases at J, leaving 7 bases unmatched. The CDR3 DNA reads as TGCAGCGTTCTTTGGACAGGGAATACCGGGGAGCTGTTTTTT. Residues: CSVLWTGNTGELFF.

The chain uses TRBV9 and TRBJ2-1; 11 bases line up with TRBD2. Germline V gene data show CDR1 as SGDLS and CDR2 as YYNGEE. The V gene end was trimmed by 4 bases and the J gene end by 8 bases; junction bases not matched to a gene: 11. The length of the CDR3 is 16 residues. The CDR3 DNA reads as TGTGCCAGCAGCCCCCGGGGAACTAGCGGGGGAGATGAGCAGTTCTTC. Its translation is CASSPRGTSGGDEQFF.

V and J are TRBV11-3 and TRBJ2-1, with 11 bases fitting TRBD2. The germline V gene has CDR1 SGHNT and CDR2 YENEEA. The CDR3 loop spans 16 amino acids. V was clipped by 0 bases and J by 10 bases; unmatched bases: 8. The CDR3 DNA sequence: TGTGCCAGCAGCTTAGAGTTAGCGGGGGGGCCATCCGAGCAGTTCTTC. The encoded protein is CASSLELAGGPSEQFF. Combining the CDR3 with reference TRBV11-3 and TRBJ2-1 gives the whole variable domain EAGVVQSPRYKIIEKKQPVAFWCNPISGHNTLYWYLQNLGQGPELLIRYENEEAVDDSQLPKDRFSAERLKGVDSTLKIQPAELGDSAVYLCASSLELAGGPSEQFFGPGTRLTVL.

The chain is built from TRBV4-2 and TRBJ2-7, with D unclear. CDR1 is LGHNA, CDR2 YNFKEQ, per germline. V was shortened by 3 bases and J by 2 bases, with 11 bases between the two germline ends. This CDR3 has 14 amino acids. As DNA, the CDR3 is TGTGCCAGCAGCCAGTATTTCAACCCCTACGAGCAGTACTTC. Translation: CASSQYFNPYEQYF.

V and J are TRBV24-1 and TRBJ1-2; D ambiguous. Germline lookup yields CDR1 KGHDR and CDR2 SFDVKD. V dropped 3 bases and J dropped 8 bases, with 15 bases sitting between them. The CDR3 length is 14 residues. In DNA, the CDR3 is TGTGCCACCAGTGATGGTGGGAACGCGAAGGGCTACACCTTC. This gives the protein CATSDGGNAKGYTF.

The gene calls are TRBV6-5 and TRBJ1-5; possible D gene TRBD1, 5 bases. Per the germline V gene, CDR1 is MNHEY and CDR2 is SVGAGI. The germline V and J ends were trimmed by 4 bases and 7 bases, with 14 bases remaining between them. The CDR3 is made up of 14 amino acids. The CDR3 sequence: CASSFTGGGQPQHF. Written as DNA, the CDR3 is TGTGCCAGCAGTTTTACCGGGGGTGGCCAGCCCCAGCATTTT.

The chain is built from TRBV4-3 and TRBJ1-3; 12 bases match TRBD1. Germline CDR1 and CDR2: LGHNA and YSLEER. The CDR3 has 17 residues. The V gene end was trimmed by 1 base and the J gene end by 2 bases; junction bases not matched to a gene: 3. The CDR3, as DNA: TGCGCCAGCAGCCAAGGTGGGACAGGGGGCCCTGGAAACACCATATATTTT. This gives the protein CASSQGGTGGPGNTIYF.

J is TRBJ2-5 and V is TRBV4-1; D gene ambiguous. The CDR3 runs to 12 residues. The V and J ends lost 0 bases and 5 bases respectively, with 4 bases between them. Germline V gene lookup returns CDR1 MGHRA and CDR2 YSYEKL. The CDR3 nucleotides are TGCGCCAGCAGCCAAGATTTTGAGACCCAGTACTTC. This encodes CASSQDFETQYF.

The chain uses TRBV5-6 and TRBJ2-2; perhaps TRBD2 as D (6 bases). V lost 4 bases, J lost 2 bases, and 15 bases lay in between. The V gene's germline CDR1 is SGHDT and CDR2 YYEEEE. The CDR3 is 16 amino acids. CDR3 amino acids: CASSRRASGNTGELFF. For the CDR3, the DNA is TGTGCCAGCAGCCGGAGGGCCAGCGGTAACACCGGGGAGCTGTTTTTT.

The V call is TRBV5-5, the J call TRBJ2-5; D perhaps matches TRBD2 (5 bases). This CDR3 comprises 14 residues. Trimming shortened V by 2 bases and J by 5 bases, and 13 bases separated the two germline ends. Germline CDR1 and CDR2: SGHKS and YYEKEE (reference sequence). The CDR3 region has the DNA TGTGCCAGCAGCTTATTTTCTAGCTCCGAGACCCAGTACTTC. It specifies CASSLFSSSETQYF.

V gene TRBV5-1 combines with J gene TRBJ2-5; 9 bases match TRBD2. Trimming cost V 6 bases and J 2 bases; bases outside gene matches: 5. This CDR3 has 14 amino acids. Germline assignment: CDR1 SGHRS and CDR2 YFSETQ. Written as DNA, the CDR3 is TGCGCCAGCACCCGGAGCGGGGGGCAAGAGACCCAGTACTTC. Translation: CASTRSGGQETQYF.

This rearrangement joins TRBV2 to TRBJ1-2; 8 nucleotides match TRBD1. This CDR3 comprises 14 residues. The junction had 11 bases not matched to a gene; V was cut back by 4 bases and J by 10 bases. CDR1 SNHLY and CDR2 FYNNEI come from the germline V gene. The CDR3 coding sequence is TGTGCCAGCAGTGGGACAGGGAGTTATATGGACTACACCTTC. Its protein is CASSGTGSYMDYTF.

This chain joins TRBV7-9 and TRBJ1-4; D is uncertain. CDR1 is SEHNR, CDR2 FQNEAQ, per germline (reference sequence). Deletions cut 4 bases from V and 4 bases from J, with 13 bases between. The CDR3 consists of 15 residues. This CDR3 reads CASSSNRALNEKLFF. The CDR3 nucleotides are TGTGCCAGCAGCTCGAACCGGGCCCTTAATGAAAAACTGTTTTTT.

The chain links TRBV28 to TRBJ2-5; possibly TRBD2 for D (5 bases). V gave up 6 bases and J gave up 5 bases, with 10 bases separating them. The CDR3 has 12 residues. Per germline, CDR1 MDHEN and CDR2 SYDVKM. CDR3 loop: CASRPTSETQYF. In DNA form, the CDR3 reads TGTGCCAGCAGGCCTACTAGTGAGACCCAGTACTTC.

V gene TRBV2 combines with J gene TRBJ2-1; D gene unclear. The V and J ends lost 2 bases and 10 bases respectively, with 6 bases between them. The CDR3 consists of 11 residues. Germline V gene data show CDR1 as SNHLY and CDR2 as FYNNEI. The CDR3 here is CASSEWWEQFF. CDR3 sequence (DNA): TGTGCCAGCAGTGAATGGTGGGAGCAGTTCTTC. The full variable domain, in which reference TRBV2 and TRBJ2-1 provide the parts outside the CDR3, is EPEVTQTPSHQVTQMGQEVILRCVPISNHLYFYWYRQILGQKVEFLVSFYNNEISEKSEIFDDQFSVERPDGSNFTLKIRSTKLEDSAMYFCASSEWWEQFFGPGTRLTVL.

The V gene is TRBV7-7, the J gene TRBJ2-3; no clear D gene. CDR3 length: 14 residues. Trimming removed 1 base from V and 3 bases from J, with 8 bases in between. Germline values: CDR1 SSHAT, CDR2 FNYEAQ (reference sequence). CDR3 coding DNA: TGTGCCAGCAGCTTAGGCGTCCAGACAGATACGCAGTATTTT. This codes for CASSLGVQTDTQYF.

The chain has TRBV11-1 and TRBJ2-5, with 8 bases matching TRBD1. Germline V gene sequence: CDR1 SGHAT, CDR2 FQDESV (reference sequence). The CDR3 sequence is 12 residues long. V was clipped by 4 bases and J by 5 bases; unmatched bases: 0. CDR3 nucleotides: TGTGCCAGCAGCTGGGACAGGGAGACCCAGTACTTC. Its protein is CASSWDRETQYF.